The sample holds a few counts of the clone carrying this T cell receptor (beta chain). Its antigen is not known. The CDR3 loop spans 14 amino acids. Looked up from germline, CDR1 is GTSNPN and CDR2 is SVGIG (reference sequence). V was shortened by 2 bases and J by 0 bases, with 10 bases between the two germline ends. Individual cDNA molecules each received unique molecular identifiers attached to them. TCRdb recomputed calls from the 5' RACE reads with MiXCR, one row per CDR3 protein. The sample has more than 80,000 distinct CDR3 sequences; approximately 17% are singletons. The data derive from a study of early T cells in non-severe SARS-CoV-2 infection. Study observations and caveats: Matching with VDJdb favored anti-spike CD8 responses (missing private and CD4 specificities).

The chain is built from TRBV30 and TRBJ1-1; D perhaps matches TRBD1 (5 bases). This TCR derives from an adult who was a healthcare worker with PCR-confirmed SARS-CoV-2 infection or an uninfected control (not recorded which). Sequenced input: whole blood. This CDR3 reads CAWSFGAVNTEAFF. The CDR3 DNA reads TGTGCCTGGAGTTTTGGGGCTGTGAACACTGAAGCTTTCTTT.